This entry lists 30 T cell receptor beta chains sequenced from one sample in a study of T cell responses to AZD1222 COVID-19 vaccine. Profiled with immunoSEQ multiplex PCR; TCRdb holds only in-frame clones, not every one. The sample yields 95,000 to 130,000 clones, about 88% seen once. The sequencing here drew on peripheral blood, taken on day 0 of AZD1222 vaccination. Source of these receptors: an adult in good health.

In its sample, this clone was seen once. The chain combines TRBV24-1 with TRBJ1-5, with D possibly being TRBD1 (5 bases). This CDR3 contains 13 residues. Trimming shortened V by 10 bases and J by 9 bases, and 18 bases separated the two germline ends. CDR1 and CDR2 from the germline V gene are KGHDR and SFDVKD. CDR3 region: CATDAGDQGPQHF. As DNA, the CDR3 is TGTGCCACAGACGCGGGGGACCAGGGGCCCCAGCATTTT.

CDR3 nucleotide sequence: TGTGCCAGCAGCTTAGTGGGACAGCCTTCGAAAAGGAGGAGCAAAAACATTCAGTACTTC. The encoded protein is CASSLVGQPSKRRSKNIQYF. This rearrangement joins TRBV7-7 to TRBJ2-4; 7 bases match TRBD1. Germline assignment: CDR1 SSHAT and CDR2 FNYEAQ (reference sequence). The CDR3 totals 20 residues. With V trimmed by 1 base and J by 3 bases, 18 bases remained unmatched.

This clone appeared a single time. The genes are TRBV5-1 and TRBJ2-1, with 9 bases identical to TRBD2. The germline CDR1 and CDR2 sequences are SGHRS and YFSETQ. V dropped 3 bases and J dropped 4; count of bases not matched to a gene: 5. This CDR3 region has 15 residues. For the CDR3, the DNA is TGCGCCAGCAGCTCTAGCGGGATTGGATACAATGAGCAGTTCTTC. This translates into CASSSSGIGYNEQFF.

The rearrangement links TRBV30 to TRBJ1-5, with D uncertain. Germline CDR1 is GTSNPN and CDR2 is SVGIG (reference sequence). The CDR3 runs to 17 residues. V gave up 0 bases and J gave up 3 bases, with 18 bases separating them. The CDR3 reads CAWSVPRGGDPNQPQHF. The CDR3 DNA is TGTGCCTGGAGTGTACCACGCGGCGGAGATCCCAATCAGCCCCAGCATTTT.

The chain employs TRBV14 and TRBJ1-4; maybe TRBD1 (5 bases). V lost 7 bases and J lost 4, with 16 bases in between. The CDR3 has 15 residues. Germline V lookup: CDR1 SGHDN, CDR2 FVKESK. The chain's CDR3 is CASIRGDGGNEKLFF. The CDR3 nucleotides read TGTGCCAGCATCCGGGGGGACGGGGGTAATGAAAAACTGTTTTTT.

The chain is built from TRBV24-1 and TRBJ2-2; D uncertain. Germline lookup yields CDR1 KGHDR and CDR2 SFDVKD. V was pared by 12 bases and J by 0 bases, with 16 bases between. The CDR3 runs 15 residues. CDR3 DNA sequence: TGTGCCCCTTCGTTAGGCTACCCGAACACCGGGGAGCTGTTTTTT. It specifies CAPSLGYPNTGELFF.

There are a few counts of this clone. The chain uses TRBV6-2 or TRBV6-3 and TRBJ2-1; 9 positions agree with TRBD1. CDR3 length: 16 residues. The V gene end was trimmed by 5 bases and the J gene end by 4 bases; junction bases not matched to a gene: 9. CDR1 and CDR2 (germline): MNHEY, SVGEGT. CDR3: CASSHYPGQGYNEQFF. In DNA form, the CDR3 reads TGTGCCAGCAGTCATTACCCGGGACAGGGTTACAATGAGCAGTTCTTC.

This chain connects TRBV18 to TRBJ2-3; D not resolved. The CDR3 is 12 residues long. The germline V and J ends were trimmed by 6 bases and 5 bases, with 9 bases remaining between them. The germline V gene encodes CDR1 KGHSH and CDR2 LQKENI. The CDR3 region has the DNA TGTGCCAGCTCCCCCGGTGAAGATACGCAGTATTTT. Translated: CASSPGEDTQYF.

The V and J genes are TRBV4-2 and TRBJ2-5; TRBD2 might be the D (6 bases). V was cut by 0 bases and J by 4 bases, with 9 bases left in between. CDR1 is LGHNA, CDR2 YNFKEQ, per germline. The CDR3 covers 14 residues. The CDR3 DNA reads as TGTGCCAGCAGCCAAGATATGGGGGGAGAGACCCAGTACTTC. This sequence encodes CASSQDMGGETQYF.

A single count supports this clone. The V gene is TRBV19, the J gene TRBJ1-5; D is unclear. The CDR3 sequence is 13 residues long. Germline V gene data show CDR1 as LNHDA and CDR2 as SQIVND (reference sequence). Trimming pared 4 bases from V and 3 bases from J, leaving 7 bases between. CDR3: CASSKQLNQPQHF. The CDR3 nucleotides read TGTGCCAGTAGTAAACAGCTCAATCAGCCCCAGCATTTT.

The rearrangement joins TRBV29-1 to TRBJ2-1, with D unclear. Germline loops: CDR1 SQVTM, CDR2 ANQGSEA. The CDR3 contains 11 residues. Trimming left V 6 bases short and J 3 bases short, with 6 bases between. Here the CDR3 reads CSVSLYNEQFF. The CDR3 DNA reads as TGCAGCGTCTCACTCTACAATGAGCAGTTCTTC.

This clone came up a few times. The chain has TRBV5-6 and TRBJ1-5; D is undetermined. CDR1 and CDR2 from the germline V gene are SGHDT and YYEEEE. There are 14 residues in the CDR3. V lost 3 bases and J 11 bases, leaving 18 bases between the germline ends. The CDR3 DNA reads TGTGCCAGCAGCTCCAGCCTTCTGGACTGGTCCCAGCATTTT. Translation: CASSSSLLDWSQHF.

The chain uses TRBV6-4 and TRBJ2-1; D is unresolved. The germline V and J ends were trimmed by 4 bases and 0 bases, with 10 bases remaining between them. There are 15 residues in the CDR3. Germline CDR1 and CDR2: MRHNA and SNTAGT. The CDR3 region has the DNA TGTGCCAGCAGTGTCTCGGCTGGCTCCTACAATGAGCAGTTCTTC. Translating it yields CASSVSAGSYNEQFF.

The CDR3 coding sequence is TGTGCCAGCTCACCACTGGGGCAGGAAAAACTGTTTTTT. It codes for CASSPLGQEKLFF. V usage is TRBV18 and J usage is TRBJ1-4; possible D gene TRBD1, 5 bases. CDR3 length: 13 amino acids. CDR1 and CDR2 (germline): KGHSH, LQKENI. Deletions cut 1 base from V and 8 bases from J, with 8 bases between.

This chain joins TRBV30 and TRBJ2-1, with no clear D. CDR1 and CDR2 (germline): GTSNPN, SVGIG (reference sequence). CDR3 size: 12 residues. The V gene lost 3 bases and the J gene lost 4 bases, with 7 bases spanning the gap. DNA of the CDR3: TGTGCCTGGAGCAGAGCGTACAATGAGCAGTTCTTC. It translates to CAWSRAYNEQFF.

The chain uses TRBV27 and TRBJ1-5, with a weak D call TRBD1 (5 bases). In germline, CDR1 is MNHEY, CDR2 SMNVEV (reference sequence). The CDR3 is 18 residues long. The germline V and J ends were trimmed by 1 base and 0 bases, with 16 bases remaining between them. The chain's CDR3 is CASSLLSPRGLSNQPQHF. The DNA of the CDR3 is TGTGCCAGCAGTTTATTGTCCCCGAGGGGCCTTAGCAATCAGCCCCAGCATTTT.

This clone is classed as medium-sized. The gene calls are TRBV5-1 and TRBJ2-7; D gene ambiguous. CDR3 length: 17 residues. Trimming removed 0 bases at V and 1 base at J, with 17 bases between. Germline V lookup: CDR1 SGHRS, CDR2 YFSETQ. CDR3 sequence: CASSLDSSGVGSYEQYF. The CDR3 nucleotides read TGCGCCAGCAGCTTGGACTCTTCTGGAGTTGGTTCCTACGAGCAGTACTTC.

For the CDR3, the DNA is TGTGCCAGCAGTAACCAGTACGAGCAGTACTTC. Translating it yields CASSNQYEQYF. V and J are TRBV28 and TRBJ2-7; D is undetermined. The CDR3 is 11 residues long. Trimming removed 5 bases at V and 4 bases at J, with 6 bases between. CDR1 and CDR2 (germline): MDHEN, SYDVKM.

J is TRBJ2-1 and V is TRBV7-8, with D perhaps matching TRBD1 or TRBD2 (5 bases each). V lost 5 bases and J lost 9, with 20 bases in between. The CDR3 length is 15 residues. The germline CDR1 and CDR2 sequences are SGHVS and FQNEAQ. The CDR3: CASSARRDATAEQFF. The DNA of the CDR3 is TGTGCCAGCAGCGCTCGACGGGACGCCACGGCTGAGCAGTTCTTC. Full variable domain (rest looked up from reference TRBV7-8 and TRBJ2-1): GAGVSQSPRYKVAKRGQDVALRCDPISGHVSLFWYQQALGQGPEFLTYFQNEAQLDKSGLPSDRFFAERPEGSVSTLKIQRTQQEDSAVYLCASSARRDATAEQFFGPGTRLTVL.

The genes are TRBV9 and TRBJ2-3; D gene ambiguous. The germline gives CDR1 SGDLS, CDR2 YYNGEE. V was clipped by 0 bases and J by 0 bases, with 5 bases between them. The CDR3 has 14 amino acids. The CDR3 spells CASSVEGSTDTQYF. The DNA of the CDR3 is TGTGCCAGCAGCGTAGAAGGGAGCACAGATACGCAGTATTTT.

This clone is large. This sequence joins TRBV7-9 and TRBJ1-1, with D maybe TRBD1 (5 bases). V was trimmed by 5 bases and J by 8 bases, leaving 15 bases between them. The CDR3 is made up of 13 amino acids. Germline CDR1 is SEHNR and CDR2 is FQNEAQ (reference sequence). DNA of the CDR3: TGTGCCAGCAGCCACAAGACGGGGGACGAAGCTTTCTTT. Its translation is CASSHKTGDEAFF.

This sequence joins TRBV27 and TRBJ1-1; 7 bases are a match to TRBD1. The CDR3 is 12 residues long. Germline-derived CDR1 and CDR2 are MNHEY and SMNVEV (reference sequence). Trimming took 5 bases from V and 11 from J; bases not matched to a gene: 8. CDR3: CASSLRQGRAFF. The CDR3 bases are TGTGCCAGCAGTCTCCGACAGGGAAGGGCTTTCTTT.

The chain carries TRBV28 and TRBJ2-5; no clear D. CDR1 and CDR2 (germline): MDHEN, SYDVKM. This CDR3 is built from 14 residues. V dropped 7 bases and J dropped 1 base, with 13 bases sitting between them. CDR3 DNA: TGTGCCAGCACTCCGGCGGTCTTCCAAGAGACCCAGTACTTC. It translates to CASTPAVFQETQYF.

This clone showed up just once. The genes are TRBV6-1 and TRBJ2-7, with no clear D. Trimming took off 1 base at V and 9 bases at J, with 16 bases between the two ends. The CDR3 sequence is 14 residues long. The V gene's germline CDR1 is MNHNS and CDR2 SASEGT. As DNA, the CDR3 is TGTGCCAGCAGTGAAGGGTTCTTGTCGGCAGCGCAGTACTTC. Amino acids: CASSEGFLSAAQYF.

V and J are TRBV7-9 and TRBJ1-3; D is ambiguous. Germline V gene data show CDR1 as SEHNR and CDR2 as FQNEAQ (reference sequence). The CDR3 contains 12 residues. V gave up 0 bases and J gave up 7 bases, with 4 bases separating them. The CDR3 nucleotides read TGTGCCAGCAGCTTAGCGGTTAACACCATATATTTT. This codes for CASSLAVNTIYF. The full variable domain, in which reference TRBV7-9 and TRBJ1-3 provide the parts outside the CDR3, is DTGVSQNPRHKITKRGQNVTFRCDPISEHNRLYWYRQTLGQGPEFLTYFQNEAQLEKSRLLSDRFSAERPKGSFSTLEIQRTEQGDSAMYLCASSLAVNTIYFGEGSWLTVV.

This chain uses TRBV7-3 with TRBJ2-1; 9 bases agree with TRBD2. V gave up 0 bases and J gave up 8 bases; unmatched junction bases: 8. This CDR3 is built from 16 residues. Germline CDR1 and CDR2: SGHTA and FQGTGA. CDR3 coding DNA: TGTGCCAGCAGCTTAACAGGCGGGAGGGCCGGGTATGAGCAGTTCTTC. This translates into CASSLTGGRAGYEQFF.

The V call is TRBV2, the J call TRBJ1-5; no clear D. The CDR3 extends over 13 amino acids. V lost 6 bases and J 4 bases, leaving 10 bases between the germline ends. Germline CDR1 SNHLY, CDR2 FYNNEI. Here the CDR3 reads CASRSDGNQPQHF. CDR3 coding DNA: TGTGCCAGCAGAAGCGACGGGAATCAGCCCCAGCATTTT.

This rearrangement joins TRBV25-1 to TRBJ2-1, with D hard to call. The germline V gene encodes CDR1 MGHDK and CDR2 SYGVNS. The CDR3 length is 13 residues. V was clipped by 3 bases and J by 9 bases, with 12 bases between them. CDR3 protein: CASSEFRLSEQFF. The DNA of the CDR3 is TGTGCCAGCAGTGAGTTTCGGCTCAGTGAGCAGTTCTTC.

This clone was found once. CDR3 in amino acids: CAISESLYEQYF. In DNA form, the CDR3 reads TGTGCCATCAGTGAGTCTCTCTACGAGCAGTACTTC. The chain carries TRBV10-3 and TRBJ2-7; D gene ambiguous. Germline V gene sequence: CDR1 ENHRY, CDR2 SYGVKD. The V end lost 0 bases, the J end lost 3 bases, and 3 bases lay between the germline ends. This CDR3 spans 12 amino acids.

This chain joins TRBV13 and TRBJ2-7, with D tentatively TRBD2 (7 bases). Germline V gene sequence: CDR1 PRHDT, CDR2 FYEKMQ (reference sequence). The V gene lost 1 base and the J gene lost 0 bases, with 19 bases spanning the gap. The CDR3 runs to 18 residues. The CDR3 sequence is CASSLAHLGGLSSYEQYF. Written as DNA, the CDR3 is TGTGCCAGCAGCTTAGCACACCTGGGGGGGCTAAGCTCCTACGAGCAGTACTTC.